The 9 T cell receptor beta chains below were found in one sample sequenced in a study of beta chain features in type 1 diabetes. Which antigens these TCRs recognize remains unknown. Expressed TCRB transcripts were sequenced after all isolated RNA was converted to cDNA. Profiling relied on immunoSEQ multiplex PCR, and the TCRdb table lists in-frame clones only, not all of them. Seen here are some 44,000 clones, over 60% observed once, and the top ten hold about 2%. Points from the study as a whole: Among patients with Type 1 diabetes, TCRB CDR3s were moderately but significantly shorter in every one of the four CD4+ subsets.

What was sequenced was Tregs from blood. These receptors originate from a woman younger than 35 with type 1 diabetes.

This chain connects TRBV4-3 to TRBJ2-5, with 7 bases lining up with TRBD2. The end of the DNA is better explained by TRBJ2-7, so the J call may be wrong. Per the germline V gene, CDR1 is LGHNA and CDR2 is YSLEER. The CDR3 length is 14 residues. The DNA for the CDR3 is TGCGCCAGCAGCCAAGATGGGAGGGACTACGAGCAGTACTTC. It translates to CASSQDGRDYEQYF.

This clone was seen only once. The chain carries TRBV4-2 and TRBJ2-1, with TRBD2 matching 11 bases. V lost 0 bases to trimming and J lost 4 bases; unmatched junction nucleotides: 2. CDR3 length: 16 residues. Germline V gene sequence: CDR1 LGHNA, CDR2 YNFKEQ. The DNA of the CDR3 is TGTGCCAGCAGCCAAGAGGGGACTAGCGGATACAATGAGCAGTTCTTC. Translating it yields CASSQEGTSGYNEQFF.

V and J are TRBV9 and TRBJ2-4; 9 bases line up with TRBD1. Germline loops: CDR1 SGDLS, CDR2 YYNGEE. The CDR3 has 20 residues. J was trimmed by 1 base and V by 3 bases; bases with no gene match: 17. For the CDR3, the DNA is TGTGCCAGCAGCGGAGGGGCCGGACAGGGGTTTCCTAGGGCCAAAAACATTCAGTACTTC. Amino acid sequence: CASSGGAGQGFPRAKNIQYF.

The chain links TRBV7-2 to TRBJ2-1; a possible D gene is TRBD2 (6 bases). The CDR3 is made up of 13 amino acids. Germline values: CDR1 SGHTA, CDR2 FQGNSA. V was clipped by 5 bases and J by 9 bases, with 14 bases between them. The CDR3 bases are TGTGCCAGCAGCCCCCTGACTAGGCGTGAGCAGTTCTTC. Translated: CASSPLTRREQFF.

V usage is TRBV30 and J usage is TRBJ2-4, with D hard to call. The CDR3 totals 17 residues. Germline CDR1 is GTSNPN and CDR2 is SVGIG (reference sequence). Deletions cut 0 bases from V and 0 bases from J, with 15 bases between. The CDR3 spells CAWSVVRSSIAKNIQYF. The CDR3 region has the DNA TGTGCCTGGAGTGTAGTGAGGAGTAGTATAGCCAAAAACATTCAGTACTTC.

The chain has TRBV19 and TRBJ1-2, with 7 bases fitting TRBD1. The CDR3 contains 13 residues. Germline V gene data show CDR1 as LNHDA and CDR2 as SQIVND (reference sequence). Germline trimming cut 6 bases from V and 7 bases from J; bases unmatched to any gene: 8. The CDR3, as DNA: TGTGCCAGTAGGACAGGGCCCTTCGGTGGCTACACCTTC. It codes for CASRTGPFGGYTF.

CDR3 region: CASSATGRTEAFF. CDR3 DNA sequence: TGTGCCAGCAGCGCGACAGGAAGAACTGAAGCTTTCTTT. The chain has TRBV5-4 and TRBJ1-1; weak D call: TRBD1 (6 bases). CDR1 and CDR2 from the germline V gene are SGHNT and YYREEE (reference sequence). This CDR3 is built from 13 residues. With 4 bases removed from V and 5 bases from J, the gap between germline ends came to 12 bases. The whole variable domain, filled in from reference TRBV5-4 and TRBJ1-1, reads ETGVTQSPTHLIKTRGQQVTLRCSSQSGHNTVSWYQQALGQGPQFIFQYYREEENGRGNFPPRFSGLQFPNYSSELNVNALELDDSALYLCASSATGRTEAFFGQGTRLTVV.

The genes are TRBV6-1 and TRBJ2-7; D is possibly TRBD2 (5 bases). The V and J ends lost 5 bases and 4 bases respectively, with 9 bases between them. Germline loops: CDR1 MNHNS, CDR2 SASEGT. The CDR3 extends over 12 amino acids. Here the CDR3 DNA reads TGTGCCAGCAGTTTTACGGGATACGAGCAGTACTTC. The encoded protein is CASSFTGYEQYF.

CDR3 sequence: CASRDSNTEAFF. The DNA for the CDR3 is TGTGCCAGCAGGGACAGCAACACTGAAGCTTTCTTT. V usage is TRBV6-6 and J usage is TRBJ1-1, with a possible D match to TRBD1 (6 bases). V was clipped by 6 bases and J by 2 bases, with 7 bases between them. The CDR3 loop spans 12 amino acids. Germline CDR1 is MNHNY and CDR2 is SVGAGI (reference sequence).